This TCR beta chain was profiled in a study of shared clonotypes between healthy human individuals. CDR1 and CDR2 (germline): GTSNPN, SVGIG (reference sequence). This CDR3 contains 14 residues. Trimming took 4 bases from V and 5 from J, leaving 17 bases between them. All donors qualified as healthy HIV-negative adults and had experienced no recent acute infections or vaccinations. For every subset, genomic DNA was evenly distributed across several immunoSEQ plates. Here immunoSEQ multiplex PCR was the method, and the copy in TCRdb shows in-frame clones only, minus some. The sample includes more than 2 million clones, approximately 96% of them seen just once.

The clonotype originates from a man younger than 30 in good health. V and J are TRBV30 and TRBJ1-2; the D gene is possibly TRBD1 (5 bases). Material for sequencing was naive CD4+ T cells sorted from blood. Subset: CD45RA+ positively selected. The CDR3 coding sequence is TGTGCCTGGACCTCCTACTCGGGGGGGTATGGCTACACCTTC. Amino acids: CAWTSYSGGYGYTF.